This TCR beta chain derives from a study of blood T cells in healthy people across ages. It was with a sample-barcoded 5' primer and a J-beta primer mix that a second PCR of about 6 to 12 cycles was run. Tagging of each cDNA molecule was performed by a template-switch adaptor with 12 random nucleotides. All samples gave at least 3 million CDR3-containing paired-end reads. TCRdb recomputed calls from the 5' RACE reads with MiXCR, one row per CDR3 protein. This sample carries about 840,000 distinct CDR3 sequences, around 29% of them seen once, and the ten largest clones take roughly 10%. CDR1 and CDR2 (germline): ENHRY, SYGVKD. The CDR3 contains 15 residues. Trimming removed 2 bases at V and 4 bases at J, with 14 bases between. The same sample was also studied in work on T cells of mothers and their children. That work adds: Second-PCR amplification with M1S added sample barcodes and 2-4 random nucleotides.

The chain recombines TRBV10-3 with TRBJ1-1; D not certain. The material sequenced was blood. The receptor was isolated from a woman aged 40 to 50 in good health. The CDR3 DNA sequence: TGTGCCATCAGTGAGAAAAAGGCCGCCGGCACTGAAGCTTTCTTT. Its translation: CAISEKKAAGTEAFF.